These 8 T cell receptor beta chains were sequenced from one sample in a study of CD8+ T cells in alopecia areata. Treatment: oral pan-JAK inhibitor, 5-10 mg twice daily. Isolated RNA was reverse transcribed into cDNA used as the sequencing template. Some clones are missing from TCRdb's copy, which holds only in-frame ones; the method was immunoSEQ multiplex PCR. This table holds around 140,000 clones, approximately 86% found once. This sample comprised CD8+ T cells sorted from blood, obtained at week 4, from a patient treated with tofacitinib. The receptors come from a human donor with alopecia areata.

This sequence joins TRBV5-1 and TRBJ2-3; 8 bases are shared with TRBD2. With 2 bases clipped from V and 0 bases from J, the junction kept 2 bases outside the gene matches. The CDR3 runs to 15 residues. Germline values: CDR1 SGHRS, CDR2 YFSETQ. Here the CDR3 DNA reads TGCGCCAGCAGCTTAAGCGGGGGTAGCACAGATACGCAGTATTTT. This encodes CASSLSGGSTDTQYF.

The chain is built from TRBV7-6 and TRBJ2-6, with a weak D call TRBD1 (6 bases). Trimming shortened V by 2 bases and J by 1 base, and 12 bases separated the two germline ends. The CDR3 spans 17 residues. Germline V gene lookup returns CDR1 SGHVS and CDR2 FNYEAQ. The DNA of the CDR3 is TGTGCCAGCAGCTTATCACAGGGAGTGTCTGGGGCCAACGTCCTGACTTTC. This encodes CASSLSQGVSGANVLTF.

This chain links TRBV27 with TRBJ1-2; a possible D gene is TRBD1 (5 bases). V was pared by 4 bases and J by 7 bases, with 10 bases between. This CDR3 has 12 amino acids. Germline V CDR1 and CDR2: MNHEY, SMNVEV (reference sequence). Here the CDR3 DNA reads TGTGCCAGCAGTTCTACAGGCTCTGGCTACACCTTC. This encodes CASSSTGSGYTF.

The chain carries TRBV15 and TRBJ1-5; TRBD1 might be the D (5 bases). The V end lost 1 base, the J end lost 3 bases, and 10 bases lay between the germline ends. Germline lookup yields CDR1 LNHNV and CDR2 YYDKDF (reference sequence). CDR3 length equals 15 residues. CDR3 coding DNA: TGTGCCACCAGCAGAGTTTCAGGGTCCAATCAGCCCCAGCATTTT. This codes for CATSRVSGSNQPQHF. The full variable domain, in which reference TRBV15 and TRBJ1-5 provide the parts outside the CDR3, is DAMVIQNPRYQVTQFGKPVTLSCSQTLNHNVMYWYQQKSSQAPKLLFHYYDKDFNNEADTPDNFQSRRPNTSFCFLDIRSPGLGDTAMYLCATSRVSGSNQPQHFGDGTRLSIL.

The sample holds one count of this clone. V is TRBV29-1 and J is TRBJ2-7; TRBD1 matches 8 bases. J gave up 1 base and V 0 bases, and 11 bases lay outside the gene matches. CDR3 size: 17 residues. Germline CDR1 SQVTM, CDR2 ANQGSEA. CDR3 bases: TGCAGCGTTGAAGACCAAGCCCTGACAGGGGAATCCTACGAGCAGTACTTC. Translation: CSVEDQALTGESYEQYF.

J is TRBJ1-1 and V is TRBV10-3; 7 nucleotides align to TRBD1. The length of the CDR3 is 14 residues. Trimming at V came to 5 bases and at J to 5 bases, leaving 8 bases not matched to a gene. Per the germline V gene, CDR1 is ENHRY and CDR2 is SYGVKD. CDR3 sequence (DNA): TGTGCCATCAGTCTAACTCCAGGGGGGACTGAAGCTTTCTTT. Protein product: CAISLTPGGTEAFF.

This chain connects TRBV4-1 to TRBJ2-7; no clear D gene. This CDR3 comprises 13 residues. Trimming took off 0 bases at V and 4 bases at J, with 7 bases between the two ends. CDR1 and CDR2 (germline): MGHRA, YSYEKL. CDR3 DNA sequence: TGCGCCAGCAGCCAAGATGAGGAGTACGAGCAGTACTTC. Protein product: CASSQDEEYEQYF.

The chain has TRBV10-2 and TRBJ2-3; D is unresolved. CDR3 length equals 14 residues. The germline gives CDR1 WSHSY, CDR2 SAAADI. V was trimmed by 6 bases and J by 0 bases, leaving 10 bases between them. This CDR3 reads CASRDGSSTDTQYF. Here the CDR3 DNA reads TGCGCCAGCAGGGACGGCTCTAGCACAGATACGCAGTATTTT.